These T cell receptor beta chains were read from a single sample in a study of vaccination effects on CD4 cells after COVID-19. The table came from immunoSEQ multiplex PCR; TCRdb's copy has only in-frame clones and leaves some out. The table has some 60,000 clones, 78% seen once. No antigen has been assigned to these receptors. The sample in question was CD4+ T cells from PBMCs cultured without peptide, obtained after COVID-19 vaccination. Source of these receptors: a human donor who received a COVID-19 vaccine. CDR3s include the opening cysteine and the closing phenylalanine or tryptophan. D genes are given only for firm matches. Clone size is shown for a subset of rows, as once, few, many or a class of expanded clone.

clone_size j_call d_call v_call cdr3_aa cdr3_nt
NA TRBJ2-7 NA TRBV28 CASSSPSEQYF TGTGCCAGCAGTTCGCCTAGCGAGCAGTACTTC
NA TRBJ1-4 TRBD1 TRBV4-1 CASSGRGQLNEKLFF TGCGCCAGCAGCGGGCGGGGACAGCTTAATGAAAAACTGTTTTTT
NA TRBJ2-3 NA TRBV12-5 CASGLVQGPSPPDTQYF TGTGCTAGTGGTTTGGTCCAAGGCCCCTCCCCTCCAGATACGCAGTATTTT
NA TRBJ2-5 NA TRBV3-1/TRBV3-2 CASSRVHIGGSRTRWVSSQETQYF TGTGCCAGCAGCCGGGTCCACATAGGGGGTTCTCGGACTAGATGGGTTTCCAGCCAAGAGACCCAGTACTTC
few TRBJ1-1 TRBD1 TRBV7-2 CASSSDRAGAFF TGTGCCAGCAGCTCGGACAGGGCGGGGGCTTTCTTT
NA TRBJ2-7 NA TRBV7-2 CASSLGQRGSGQYF TGTGCCAGCAGCTTAGGACAGAGGGGTTCCGGGCAGTACTTC
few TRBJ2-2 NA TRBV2 CATRGTSNTGELFF TGTGCCACCCGAGGGACTTCGAACACCGGGGAGCTGTTTTTT
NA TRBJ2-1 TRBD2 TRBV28 CASSPLRGRRTSSGGVDEQFF TGTGCCAGCAGTCCCCTGAGGGGCAGGCGAACCTCTAGCGGGGGGGTGGATGAGCAGTTCTTC
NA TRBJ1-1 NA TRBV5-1 CASSLAGGSTEAFF TGCGCCAGCAGCTTGGCGGGGGGTTCAACTGAAGCTTTCTTT
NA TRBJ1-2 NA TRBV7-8 CASSLVSHRGYTF TGTGCCAGCAGCTTAGTTAGTCATAGGGGCTACACCTTC
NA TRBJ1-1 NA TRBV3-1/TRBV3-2 CASSQELSGEAFF TGTGCCAGCAGCCAAGAGTTGAGCGGTGAAGCTTTCTTT
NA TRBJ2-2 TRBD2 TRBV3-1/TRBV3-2 CASSQGGRMVAGELFF TGTGCCAGCAGCCAAGGCGGGAGGATGGTTGCCGGGGAGCTGTTTTTT
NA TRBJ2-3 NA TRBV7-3 CASSRGAGTDTQYF TGTGCCAGCAGCAGGGGGGCAGGCACAGATACGCAGTATTTT
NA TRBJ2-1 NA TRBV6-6 CASGQSYNEQFF TGTGCCAGCGGACAGTCCTACAATGAGCAGTTCTTC
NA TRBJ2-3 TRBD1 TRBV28 CASSFDRASRADTQYF TGTGCCAGCAGTTTCGACAGGGCCAGTCGGGCAGATACGCAGTATTTT
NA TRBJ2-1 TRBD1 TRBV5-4 CASSFPGQGAYEQFF TGTGCCAGCAGCTTTCCGGGACAGGGGGCCTATGAGCAGTTCTTC
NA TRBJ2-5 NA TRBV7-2 CASSRGLGETQYF TGTGCCAGCAGTAGAGGTCTGGGGGAGACCCAGTACTTC
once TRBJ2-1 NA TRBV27 CASSFSDYYNEQFF TGTGCCAGCAGTTTTTCGGACTATTACAATGAGCAGTTCTTC
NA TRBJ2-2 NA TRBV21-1 CASRNRGENTGELFF TGTGCCAGCAGAAACCGGGGGGAAAACACCGGGGAGCTGTTTTTT
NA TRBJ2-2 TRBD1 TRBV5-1 CASSPGQGANTGELFF TGCGCCAGCAGCCCGGGACAGGGTGCGAACACCGGGGAGCTGTTTTTT
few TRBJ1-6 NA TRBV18 CASSPIGADNSPLHF TGTGCCAGCTCACCAATAGGGGCAGATAATTCACCCCTCCACTTT
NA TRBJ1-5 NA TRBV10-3 CAISETNQPQHF TGTGCCATCAGTGAGACCAATCAGCCCCAGCATTTT
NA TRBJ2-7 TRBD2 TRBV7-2 CASSPTPSLGREGEQYF TGTGCCAGCAGCCCCACCCCGTCACTTGGGAGGGAAGGTGAGCAGTACTTC
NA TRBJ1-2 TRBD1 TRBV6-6 CASSFSDRVDGYTF TGTGCCAGCAGTTTCTCGGACAGGGTGGATGGCTACACCTTC
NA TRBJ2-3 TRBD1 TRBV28 CASRQTGGTDTQYF TGTGCCAGCAGGCAGACAGGGGGCACAGATACGCAGTATTTT
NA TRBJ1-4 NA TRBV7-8 CASSSGLYEKLFF TGTGCCAGCAGCTCGGGACTTTATGAAAAACTGTTTTTT